A single sample gave rise to the 26 T cell receptor beta chains below, sequenced in a study of blood T cell repertoires in COVID-19. This table comes from immunoSEQ multiplex PCR, and its TCRdb copy is limited to in-frame clones, with some not included. The sample comprises some 150,000 clones, approximately 91% of which are singletons, and 2% to 3% rests with the top ten. Sequencing input: peripheral blood. Receptors originate from a woman between 65 and 79 years old with acute or convalescent COVID-19.

This clone has only one observation. The V call is TRBV18, the J call TRBJ1-4; D is ambiguous. Trimming shortened V by 5 bases and J by 7 bases, and 17 bases separated the two germline ends. Germline V gene data show CDR1 as KGHSH and CDR2 as LQKENI. This CDR3 contains 15 residues. This CDR3 reads CASSAATVPGEKLFF. DNA for the CDR3: TGTGCCAGCTCAGCAGCAACAGTCCCTGGTGAAAAACTGTTTTTT.

V is TRBV18 and J is TRBJ1-1, with D unclear. The V and J ends lost 2 bases and 1 base respectively, with 8 bases between them. This CDR3 has 14 residues. Looked up from germline, CDR1 is KGHSH and CDR2 is LQKENI. DNA of the CDR3: TGTGCCAGCTCACCATCGGCAGGGAACACTGAAGCTTTCTTT. It codes for CASSPSAGNTEAFF. The complete variable domain, with remaining parts taken from reference TRBV18 and TRBJ1-1, reads NAGVMQNPRHLVRRRGQEARLRCSPMKGHSHVYWYRQLPEEGLKFMVYLQKENIIDESGMPKERFSAEFPKEGPSILRIQQVVRGDSAAYFCASSPSAGNTEAFFGQGTRLTVV.

The chain links TRBV27 to TRBJ2-5; 7 bases map to TRBD2. V trimming: 10 bases; J trimming: 5 bases; junction bases outside the gene matches: 16. The CDR3 has 15 amino acids. Germline V gene data show CDR1 as MNHEY and CDR2 as SMNVEV (reference sequence). The CDR3 here is CATSFGTSVGETQYF. Written as DNA, the CDR3 is TGTGCCACCTCCTTCGGCACTAGCGTAGGGGAGACCCAGTACTTC.

CDR3 nucleotide sequence: TGTGCCAGCAGTGCCCGACCGGGACAATTGGCCGGAAACATTCAGTACTTC. Translated: CASSARPGQLAGNIQYF. The chain is built from TRBV6-1 and TRBJ2-4; D might be TRBD1 (6 bases). Deletions cut 4 bases from V and 6 bases from J, with 22 bases between. Germline-derived CDR1 and CDR2 are MNHNS and SASEGT. The CDR3 runs 17 residues.

The chain has TRBV6-5 and TRBJ2-5; unclear D gene. V was cut by 6 bases and J by 5 bases, with 13 bases left in between. Per the germline V gene, CDR1 is MNHEY and CDR2 is SVGAGI. This CDR3 comprises 13 residues. CDR3 sequence: CASSGAVRETQYF. CDR3 nucleotide sequence: TGTGCCAGCAGCGGCGCGGTCCGGGAGACCCAGTACTTC.

This chain links TRBV10-3 with TRBJ2-3; 10 bases agree with TRBD2. The germline V gene has CDR1 ENHRY and CDR2 SYGVKD. J was trimmed by 1 base and V by 10 bases; bases with no gene match: 2. CDR3 length: 13 residues. In DNA, the CDR3 is TGTGCCAGTACTAGCGGGGGCACAGATACGCAGTATTTT. It translates to CASTSGGTDTQYF.

The V gene is TRBV19, the J gene TRBJ1-1, with 7 positions matching TRBD1. J gave up 0 bases and V 4 bases, and 11 bases lay outside the gene matches. CDR1 is LNHDA and CDR2 is SQIVND in the germline V gene (reference sequence). There are 17 residues in the CDR3. The CDR3 protein is CASSTFEQGPMNTEAFF. The DNA of the CDR3 is TGTGCCAGTAGTACCTTCGAACAGGGGCCAATGAACACTGAAGCTTTCTTT.

The chain is built from TRBV7-2 and TRBJ2-2, with 9 bases matching TRBD1. The CDR3 consists of 16 residues. The germline CDR1 and CDR2 sequences are SGHTA and FQGNSA. Trimming took 5 bases from V and 2 from J; bases not matched to a gene: 6. The DNA for the CDR3 is TGTGCCAGCAGCACTCGGACAGGGGTTAACACCGGGGAGCTGTTTTTT. Protein product: CASSTRTGVNTGELFF.

J is TRBJ2-7 and V is TRBV27, with TRBD1 matching over 9 bases. This CDR3 comprises 16 residues. The germline V gene has CDR1 MNHEY and CDR2 SMNVEV (reference sequence). The junction had 5 bases not matched to a gene; V was cut back by 0 bases and J by 2 bases. The chain's CDR3 is CASSLSGTGWAYEQYF. The CDR3 DNA is TGTGCCAGCAGTTTATCGGGGACAGGGTGGGCCTACGAGCAGTACTTC.

J is TRBJ2-1 and V is TRBV6-2 or TRBV6-3; tentative D call: TRBD2 (6 bases). The CDR3 totals 15 residues. Deletions cut 1 base from V and 10 bases from J, with 17 bases between. Looked up from germline, CDR1 is MNHEY and CDR2 is SVGEGT. CDR3 sequence: CASSYYAAGGREQFF. The CDR3 region has the DNA TGTGCCAGCAGTTACTACGCCGCCGGAGGGAGGGAGCAGTTCTTC.

V gene TRBV2 combines with J gene TRBJ2-2, with 10 positions matching TRBD2. V dropped 2 bases and J dropped 6; count of bases not matched to a gene: 3. The germline gives CDR1 SNHLY, CDR2 FYNNEI. The CDR3 is made up of 15 amino acids. DNA of the CDR3: TGTGCCAGCAGTGAACAGCGGGGGGGCCCCGGGGAGCTGTTTTTT. Its protein product is CASSEQRGGPGELFF.

The rearrangement uses TRBV15 and TRBJ1-1, with a possible D match to TRBD1 (6 bases). The CDR3 totals 16 residues. Trimming pared 3 bases from V and 4 bases from J, leaving 18 bases between. CDR1 LNHNV and CDR2 YYDKDF come from the germline V gene (reference sequence). CDR3 nucleotide sequence: TGTGCCACCAGCAGGGGGGGACACGGGAGGTCCACTGAAGCTTTCTTT. This sequence encodes CATSRGGHGRSTEAFF.

This clone appeared a few times. V and J are TRBV5-1 and TRBJ2-7; 7 bases fit TRBD1. From germline, CDR1 is SGHRS and CDR2 YFSETQ. This CDR3 has 15 amino acids. Trimming cost V 2 bases and J 5 bases; bases outside gene matches: 10. This CDR3 reads CASSLAARQGDEQYV. As DNA, the CDR3 is TGCGCCAGCAGCTTAGCCGCTCGACAGGGCGACGAGCAGTACGTC.

V usage is TRBV6-5 and J usage is TRBJ1-2; tentatively, D is TRBD1 (5 bases). The CDR3 is 12 amino acids. V lost 6 bases and J lost 5, with 10 bases in between. In germline, CDR1 is MNHEY, CDR2 SVGAGI. Written as DNA, the CDR3 is TGTGCCAGCAGGGCCGGGACTTATGGCTACACCTTC. Translation: CASRAGTYGYTF.

The V gene is TRBV19, the J gene TRBJ1-4; 7 nucleotides line up with TRBD1. Germline loops: CDR1 LNHDA, CDR2 SQIVND (reference sequence). V dropped 5 bases and J dropped 4; count of bases not matched to a gene: 19. There are 19 residues in the CDR3. The DNA for the CDR3 is TGTGCCAGTAGTCCTGGGGTCCCGATAGGGGGCGGTGTTAATGAAAAACTGTTTTTT. As protein: CASSPGVPIGGGVNEKLFF.

The rearrangement uses TRBV2 and TRBJ2-6; D is unclear. This CDR3 comprises 14 residues. Germline CDR1 and CDR2: SNHLY and FYNNEI. The ends were cut back, 8 bases at V and 2 bases at J, with 10 bases in the middle. The CDR3 is CASLNTAGANVLTF. The CDR3 region has the DNA TGTGCCAGCTTGAATACGGCTGGGGCCAACGTCCTGACTTTC.

The CDR3 DNA reads as TGTGCCAGCAGTTTATTAACAGTCTCCTATGGCTACACCTTC. It encodes CASSLLTVSYGYTF. The chain employs TRBV28 and TRBJ1-2, with unresolved D. Looked up from germline, CDR1 is MDHEN and CDR2 is SYDVKM. This CDR3 spans 14 amino acids. Trimming left V 1 base short and J 4 bases short, with 10 bases between.

The rearrangement joins TRBV2 to TRBJ1-2; 9 bases are shared with TRBD1. The germline CDR1 and CDR2 sequences are SNHLY and FYNNEI. This CDR3 is 13 amino acids long. V lost 3 bases to trimming and J lost 8 bases; unmatched junction nucleotides: 4. CDR3 bases: TGTGCCAGCAGTGAGAGGGACAGGGTAGGCTACACCTTC. Its translation: CASSERDRVGYTF. The variable domain in full, with the rest retrieved from reference TRBV2 and TRBJ1-2, is EPEVTQTPSHQVTQMGQEVILRCVPISNHLYFYWYRQILGQKVEFLVSFYNNEISEKSEIFDDQFSVERPDGSNFTLKIRSTKLEDSAMYFCASSERDRVGYTFGSGTRLTVV.

The rearrangement links TRBV10-2 to TRBJ1-1; D is unclear. The V end lost 0 bases, the J end lost 11 bases, and 10 bases lay between the germline ends. The length of the CDR3 is 12 residues. CDR1 and CDR2 (germline): WSHSY, SAAADI. The CDR3 loop reads CASSESTSAAFF. The CDR3 DNA reads TGCGCCAGCAGTGAGTCGACCAGCGCTGCTTTCTTT.

As for this clone: The same CDR3 is also encoded by other DNA sequences in this sample. This rearrangement joins TRBV6-1 to TRBJ1-3, with D possibly matching TRBD1 (5 bases). The V end lost 1 base, the J end lost 4 bases, and 8 bases lay between the germline ends. Germline CDR1 MNHNS, CDR2 SASEGT. The CDR3 is 14 amino acids. As DNA, the CDR3 is TGTGCCAGCAGTGAAGGCAGGGCGGGAAACACCATATATTTT. Translating gives CASSEGRAGNTIYF.

The genes are TRBV7-2 and TRBJ1-3; no clear D. The germline gives CDR1 SGHTA, CDR2 FQGNSA. This CDR3 has 15 amino acids. V was trimmed by 1 base and J by 4 bases, leaving 11 bases between them. Here the CDR3 reads CASSLVFGAGNTIYF. The CDR3 DNA follows: TGTGCCAGCAGCTTAGTCTTTGGAGCCGGAAACACCATATATTTT.

The V gene is TRBV11-1, the J gene TRBJ1-6, with a possible D match to TRBD1 (6 bases). Germline loops: CDR1 SGHAT, CDR2 FQDESV (reference sequence). This CDR3 is 14 amino acids long. V lost 5 bases, J lost 4 bases, and 9 bases lay in between. The CDR3 is CASSGQRYNSPLHF. CDR3 bases: TGTGCCAGCAGCGGACAGCGTTATAATTCACCCCTCCACTTT. The full variable domain, in which reference TRBV11-1 and TRBJ1-6 provide the parts outside the CDR3, is EAEVAQSPRYKITEKSQAVAFWCDPISGHATLYWYRQILGQGPELLVQFQDESVVDDSQLPKDRFSAERLKGVDSTLKIQPAELGDSAMYLCASSGQRYNSPLHFGNGTRLTVT.

The chain links TRBV5-1 to TRBJ1-3; TRBD1 matches 8 bases. The CDR3 sequence is 17 residues long. Germline V gene data show CDR1 as SGHRS and CDR2 as YFSETQ. After removal of 3 bases from V and 7 bases from J, the junction contained 15 bases not matched to a gene. CDR3 region: CASSSGQGTKRANTIYF. The CDR3 DNA is TGCGCCAGCAGCTCCGGACAGGGAACAAAGAGGGCCAACACCATATATTTT.

The chain carries TRBV19 and TRBJ2-3; 8 bases fit TRBD2. Germline loops: CDR1 LNHDA, CDR2 SQIVND (reference sequence). This CDR3 has 17 residues. Germline trimming cut 0 bases from V and 2 bases from J; bases unmatched to any gene: 7. The CDR3 reads CASSIDNSGGHTDTQYF. DNA for the CDR3: TGTGCCAGTAGTATAGATAACAGCGGGGGACACACAGATACGCAGTATTTT.

The rearrangement uses TRBV18 and TRBJ2-2; TRBD1 agrees at 7 bases. Looked up from germline, CDR1 is KGHSH and CDR2 is LQKENI. V dropped 1 base and J dropped 1; count of bases not matched to a gene: 6. The CDR3 has 17 amino acids. The CDR3 region is CASSPQEGAVNTGELFF. CDR3 coding DNA: TGTGCCAGCTCACCACAAGAGGGGGCGGTGAACACCGGGGAGCTGTTTTTT. Full variable domain (rest looked up from reference TRBV18 and TRBJ2-2): NAGVMQNPRHLVRRRGQEARLRCSPMKGHSHVYWYRQLPEEGLKFMVYLQKENIIDESGMPKERFSAEFPKEGPSILRIQQVVRGDSAAYFCASSPQEGAVNTGELFFGEGSRLTVL.

The rearrangement uses TRBV6-5 and TRBJ2-3, with TRBD2 matching 10 bases. CDR3 size: 15 residues. The ends lost 10 bases at V and 1 base at J; junction bases unmatched: 8. CDR1 and CDR2 from the germline V gene are MNHEY and SVGAGI. CDR3 residues: CATALSGGGTDTQYF. CDR3 coding DNA: TGTGCCACGGCCCTGAGCGGGGGGGGCACAGATACGCAGTATTTT.